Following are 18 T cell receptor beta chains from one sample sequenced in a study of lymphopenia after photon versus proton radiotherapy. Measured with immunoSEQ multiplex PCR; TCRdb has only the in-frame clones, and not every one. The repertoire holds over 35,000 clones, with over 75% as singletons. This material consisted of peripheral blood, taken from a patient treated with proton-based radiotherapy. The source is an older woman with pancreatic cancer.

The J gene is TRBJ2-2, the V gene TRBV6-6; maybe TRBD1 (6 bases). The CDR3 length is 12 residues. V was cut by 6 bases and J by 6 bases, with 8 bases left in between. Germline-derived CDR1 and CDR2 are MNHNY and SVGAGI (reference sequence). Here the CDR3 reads CASSPGAGELFF. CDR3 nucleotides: TGTGCCAGCAGCCCAGGGGCCGGGGAGCTGTTTTTT.

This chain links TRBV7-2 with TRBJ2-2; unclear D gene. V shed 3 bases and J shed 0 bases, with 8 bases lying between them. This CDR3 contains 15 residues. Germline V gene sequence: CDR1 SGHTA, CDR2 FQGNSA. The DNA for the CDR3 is TGTGCCAGCAGCTTTACAAACGCGAACACCGGGGAGCTGTTTTTT. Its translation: CASSFTNANTGELFF.

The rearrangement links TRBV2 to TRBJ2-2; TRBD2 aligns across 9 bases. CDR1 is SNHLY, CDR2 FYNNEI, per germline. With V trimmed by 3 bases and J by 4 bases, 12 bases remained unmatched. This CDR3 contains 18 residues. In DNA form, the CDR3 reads TGTGCCAGCAGTGATTGGACTCCGGGACTAGCTCTCACCGGGGAGCTGTTTTTT. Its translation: CASSDWTPGLALTGELFF.

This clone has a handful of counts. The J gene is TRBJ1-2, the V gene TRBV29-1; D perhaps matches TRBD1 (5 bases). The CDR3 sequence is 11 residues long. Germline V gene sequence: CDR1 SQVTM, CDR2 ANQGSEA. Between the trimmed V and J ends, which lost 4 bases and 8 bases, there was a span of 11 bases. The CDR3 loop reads CSVAGPRGYTF. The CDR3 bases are TGCAGCGTTGCAGGGCCTCGCGGCTACACCTTC.

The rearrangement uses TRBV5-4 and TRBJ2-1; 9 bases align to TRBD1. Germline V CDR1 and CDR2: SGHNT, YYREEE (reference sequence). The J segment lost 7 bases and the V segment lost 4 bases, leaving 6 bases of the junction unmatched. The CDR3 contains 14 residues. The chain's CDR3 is CASSSNRGPNEQFF. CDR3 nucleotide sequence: TGTGCCAGCAGCAGCAACAGGGGGCCAAATGAGCAGTTCTTC. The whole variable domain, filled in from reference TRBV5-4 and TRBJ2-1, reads ETGVTQSPTHLIKTRGQQVTLRCSSQSGHNTVSWYQQALGQGPQFIFQYYREEENGRGNFPPRFSGLQFPNYSSELNVNALELDDSALYLCASSSNRGPNEQFFGPGTRLTVL.

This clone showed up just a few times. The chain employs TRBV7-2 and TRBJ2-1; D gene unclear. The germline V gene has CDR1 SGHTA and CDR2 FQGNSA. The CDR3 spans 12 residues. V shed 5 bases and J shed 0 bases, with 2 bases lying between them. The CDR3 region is CASSASYNEQFF. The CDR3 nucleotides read TGTGCCAGCAGCGCCTCCTACAATGAGCAGTTCTTC.

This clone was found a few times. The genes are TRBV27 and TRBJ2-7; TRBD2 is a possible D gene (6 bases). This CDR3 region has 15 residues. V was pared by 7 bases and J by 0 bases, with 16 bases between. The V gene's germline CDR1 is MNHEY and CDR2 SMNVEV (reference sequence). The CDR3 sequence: CASNRIDGSSYEQYF. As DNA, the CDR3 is TGTGCCAGCAATAGGATAGACGGGAGCTCCTACGAGCAGTACTTC.

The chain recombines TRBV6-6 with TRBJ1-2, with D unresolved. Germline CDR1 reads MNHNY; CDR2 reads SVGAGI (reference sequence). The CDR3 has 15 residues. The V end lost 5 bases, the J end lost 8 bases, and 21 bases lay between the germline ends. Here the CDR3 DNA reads TGTGCCAGCAGTGTGTCAGGTCTCTCTAGCCACGGCTACACCTTC. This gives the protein CASSVSGLSSHGYTF.

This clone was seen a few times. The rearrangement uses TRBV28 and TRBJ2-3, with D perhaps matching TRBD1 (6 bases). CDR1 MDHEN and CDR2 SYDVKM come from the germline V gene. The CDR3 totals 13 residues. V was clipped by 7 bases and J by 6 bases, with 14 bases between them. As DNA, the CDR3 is TGTGCCAGCATCCCCTACGACAGGGATACGCAGTATTTT. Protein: CASIPYDRDTQYF.

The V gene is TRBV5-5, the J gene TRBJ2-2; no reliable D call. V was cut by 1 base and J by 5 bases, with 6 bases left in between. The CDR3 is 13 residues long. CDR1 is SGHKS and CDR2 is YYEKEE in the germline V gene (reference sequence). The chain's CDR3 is CASSLPGTGELFF. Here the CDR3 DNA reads TGTGCCAGCAGCTTGCCTGGGACCGGGGAGCTGTTTTTT.

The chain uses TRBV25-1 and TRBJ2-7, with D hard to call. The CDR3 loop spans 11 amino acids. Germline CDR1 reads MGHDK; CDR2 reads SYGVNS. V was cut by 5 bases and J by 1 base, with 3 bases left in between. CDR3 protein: CASSRSYEQYF. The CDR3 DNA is TGTGCCAGCAGTCGATCCTACGAGCAGTACTTC.

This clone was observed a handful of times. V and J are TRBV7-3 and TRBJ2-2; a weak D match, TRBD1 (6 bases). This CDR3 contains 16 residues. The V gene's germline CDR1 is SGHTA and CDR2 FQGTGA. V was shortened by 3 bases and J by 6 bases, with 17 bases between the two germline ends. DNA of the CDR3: TGTGCCAGCAGCTTGGTCACAGGGTCTGCCCCCGGGGAGCTGTTTTTT. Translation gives CASSLVTGSAPGELFF. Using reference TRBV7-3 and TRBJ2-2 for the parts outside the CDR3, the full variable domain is GAGVSQTPSNKVTEKGKYVELRCDPISGHTALYWYRQSLGQGPEFLIYFQGTGAADDSGLPNDRFFAVRPEGSVSTLKIQRTERGDSAVYLCASSLVTGSAPGELFFGEGSRLTVL.

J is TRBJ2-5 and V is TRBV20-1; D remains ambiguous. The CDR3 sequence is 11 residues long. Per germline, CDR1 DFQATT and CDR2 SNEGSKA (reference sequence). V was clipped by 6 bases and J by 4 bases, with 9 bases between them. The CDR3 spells CSAQVGETQYF. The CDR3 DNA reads TGCAGTGCCCAGGTGGGAGAGACCCAGTACTTC.

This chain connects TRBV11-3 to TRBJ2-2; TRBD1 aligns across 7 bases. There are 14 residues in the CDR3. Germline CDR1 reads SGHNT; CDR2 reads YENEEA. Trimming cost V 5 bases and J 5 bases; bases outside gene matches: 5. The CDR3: CASSARDRTGELFF. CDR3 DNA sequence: TGTGCCAGCAGCGCTAGGGACAGAACCGGGGAGCTGTTTTTT. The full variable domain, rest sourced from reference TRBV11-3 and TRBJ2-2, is EAGVVQSPRYKIIEKKQPVAFWCNPISGHNTLYWYLQNLGQGPELLIRYENEEAVDDSQLPKDRFSAERLKGVDSTLKIQPAELGDSAVYLCASSARDRTGELFFGEGSRLTVL.

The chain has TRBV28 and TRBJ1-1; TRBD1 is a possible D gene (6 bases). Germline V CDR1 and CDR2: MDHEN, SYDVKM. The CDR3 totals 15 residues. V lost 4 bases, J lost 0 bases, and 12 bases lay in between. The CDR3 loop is CASSSLQGMNTEAFF. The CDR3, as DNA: TGTGCCAGCAGTTCTCTACAGGGAATGAACACTGAAGCTTTCTTT.

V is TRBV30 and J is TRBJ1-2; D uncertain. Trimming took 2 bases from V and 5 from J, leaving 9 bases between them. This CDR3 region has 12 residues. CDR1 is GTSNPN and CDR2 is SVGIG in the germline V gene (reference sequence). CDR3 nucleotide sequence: TGTGCCTGGAGTCGCGTGTCTTATGGCTACACCTTC. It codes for CAWSRVSYGYTF. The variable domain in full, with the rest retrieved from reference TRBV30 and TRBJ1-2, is SQTIHQWPATLVQPVGSPLSLECTVEGTSNPNLYWYRQAAGRGLQLLFYSVGIGQISSEVPQNLSASRPQDRQFILSSKKLLLSDSGFYLCAWSRVSYGYTFGSGTRLTVV.

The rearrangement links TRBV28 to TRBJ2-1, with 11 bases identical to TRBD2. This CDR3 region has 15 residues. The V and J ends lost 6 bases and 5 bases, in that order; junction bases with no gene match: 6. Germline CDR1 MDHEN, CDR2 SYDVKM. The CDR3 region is CASSPRLAGNNEQFF. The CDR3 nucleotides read TGTGCCAGCAGCCCCCGACTAGCGGGAAACAATGAGCAGTTCTTC.

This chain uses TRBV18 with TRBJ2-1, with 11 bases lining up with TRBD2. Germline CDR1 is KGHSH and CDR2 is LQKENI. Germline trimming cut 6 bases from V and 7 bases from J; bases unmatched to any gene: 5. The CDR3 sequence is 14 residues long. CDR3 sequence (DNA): TGTGCCAGCTCCCCCGGACTAGCGGGTAATGAGCAGTTCTTC. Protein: CASSPGLAGNEQFF.